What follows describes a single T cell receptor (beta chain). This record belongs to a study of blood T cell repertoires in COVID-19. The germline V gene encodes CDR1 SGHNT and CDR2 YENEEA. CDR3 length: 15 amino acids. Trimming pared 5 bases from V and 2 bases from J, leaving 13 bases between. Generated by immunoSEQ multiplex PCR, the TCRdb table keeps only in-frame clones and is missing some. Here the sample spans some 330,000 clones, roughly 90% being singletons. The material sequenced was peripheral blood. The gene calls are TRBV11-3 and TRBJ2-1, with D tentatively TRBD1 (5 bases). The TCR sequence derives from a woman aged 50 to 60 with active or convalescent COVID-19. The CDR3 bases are TGTGCCAGCAGCAGTCAGTGGGGCACCTACAATGAGCAGTTCTTC. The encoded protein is CASSSQWGTYNEQFF.